The 9 T cell receptor beta chains given below trace back to one sample, sequenced in a study of blood T cell repertoires in COVID-19 (dated by TCRdb to the early 2020s). Library preparation was by the immunoSEQ multiplex PCR assay. What TCRdb holds here is the immuneACCESS table cut down to in-frame rearrangements. Part of the clones is not present; checked against another copy, under half of the missing clones reflect an unresolved V gene, and the others are unexplained. In this sample the table shows 300,000 to 350,000 clones, under 90% of which occur a single time. The ten largest account for about 8.4% of the sample. Sequencing was carried out using PBMCs or T cells enriched from blood (not recorded which). All receptors come from a woman aged 30 to 39 who had recovered from COVID-19.

The rearrangement links TRBV7-2 to TRBJ1-2, with D possibly matching TRBD1 (5 bases). The CDR3 is made up of 15 amino acids. Trimming shortened V by 4 bases and J by 2 bases, and 14 bases separated the two germline ends. The germline V gene has CDR1 SGHTA and CDR2 FQGNSA. The CDR3 bases are TGTGCCAGCAGCTCCCAGGGTACACTAAACTATGGCTACACCTTC. Its protein is CASSSQGTLNYGYTF. The variable domain in full, completed from reference TRBV7-2 and TRBJ1-2, reads GAGVSQSPSNKVTEKGKDVELRCDPISGHTALYWYRQSLGQGLEFLIYFQGNSAPDKSGLPSDRFSAERTGGSVSTLTIQRTQQEDSAVYLCASSSQGTLNYGYTFGSGTRLTVV.

This chain connects TRBV5-1 to TRBJ1-1, with D maybe TRBD1 (5 bases). The germline V gene has CDR1 SGHRS and CDR2 YFSETQ. The CDR3 runs to 14 residues. With 6 bases removed from V and 0 bases from J, the gap between germline ends came to 12 bases. CDR3 sequence reads: CASTAGQLNTEAFF. The CDR3 DNA reads TGCGCCAGCACCGCCGGACAATTGAACACTGAAGCTTTCTTT. The whole variable domain, filled in from reference TRBV5-1 and TRBJ1-1, reads KAGVTQTPRYLIKTRGQQVTLSCSPISGHRSVSWYQQTPGQGLQFLFEYFSETQRNKGNFPGRFSGRQFSNSRSEMNVSTLELGDSALYLCASTAGQLNTEAFFGQGTRLTVV.

The chain carries TRBV6-2 or TRBV6-3 and TRBJ1-5, with D uncertain. V lost 0 bases to trimming and J lost 9 bases, with 15 bases between them. Germline values: CDR1 MNHEY, CDR2 SVGEGT. The CDR3 is 15 residues long. This CDR3 is CASSYSRAAPLPQHF. CDR3 DNA sequence: TGTGCCAGCAGTTACTCGAGGGCCGCTCCATTGCCCCAGCATTTT.

The J gene is TRBJ2-7, the V gene TRBV6-2 or TRBV6-3, with D possibly being TRBD2 (5 bases). V lost 6 bases and J 6 bases, leaving 21 bases between the germline ends. CDR1 is MNHEY, CDR2 SVGEGT, per germline. The CDR3 covers 15 residues. CDR3: CASSDPRRNAGEQYF. In DNA form, the CDR3 reads TGTGCCAGCAGCGACCCGAGAAGGAATGCGGGCGAGCAGTACTTC.

V and J are TRBV10-3 and TRBJ2-5; a possible D gene is TRBD1 (5 bases). Germline CDR1 ENHRY, CDR2 SYGVKD. The CDR3 covers 15 residues. V was cut by 6 bases and J by 0 bases, with 14 bases left in between. The CDR3, as DNA: TGTGCCATCAGCACGCAGGGTGGGAACCAAGAGACCCAGTACTTC. Its protein is CAISTQGGNQETQYF.

The chain couples TRBV4-1 to TRBJ1-5; no reliable D call. CDR3 size: 13 residues. Trimming left V 5 bases short and J 4 bases short, with 9 bases between. Per germline, CDR1 MGHRA and CDR2 YSYEKL. CDR3 bases: TGCGCCAGCAGCGTGAGGGTAAATCAGCCCCAGCATTTT. Translation gives CASSVRVNQPQHF.

The CDR3 spells CASSLVSQETQYF. The CDR3 DNA reads as TGTGCCAGCAGCTTGGTTAGCCAAGAGACCCAGTACTTC. The chain employs TRBV5-4 and TRBJ2-5; D not resolved. The germline CDR1 and CDR2 sequences are SGHNT and YYREEE (reference sequence). The CDR3 extends over 13 amino acids. With 0 bases removed from V and 1 base from J, the gap between germline ends came to 4 bases. Filled out from reference TRBV5-4 and TRBJ2-5, the complete variable domain reads ETGVTQSPTHLIKTRGQQVTLRCSSQSGHNTVSWYQQALGQGPQFIFQYYREEENGRGNFPPRFSGLQFPNYSSELNVNALELDDSALYLCASSLVSQETQYFGPGTRLLVL.

This chain joins TRBV11-3 and TRBJ2-3; no reliable D call. CDR1 is SGHNT and CDR2 is YENEEA in the germline V gene. The V end lost 3 bases, the J end lost 5 bases, and 9 bases lay between the germline ends. The CDR3 sequence is 13 residues long. The CDR3 sequence is CASSFRWRDTQYF. The CDR3, as DNA: TGTGCCAGCAGCTTTAGGTGGAGAGATACGCAGTATTTT.

The rearrangement joins TRBV19 to TRBJ2-7; D not certain. The CDR3 runs to 15 residues. Germline V gene sequence: CDR1 LNHDA, CDR2 SQIVND (reference sequence). The V gene lost 3 bases and the J gene lost 2 bases, with 14 bases spanning the gap. The CDR3 is CASSITSLVAYEQYF. DNA of the CDR3: TGTGCCAGTAGTATCACTTCTTTGGTAGCCTACGAGCAGTACTTC.